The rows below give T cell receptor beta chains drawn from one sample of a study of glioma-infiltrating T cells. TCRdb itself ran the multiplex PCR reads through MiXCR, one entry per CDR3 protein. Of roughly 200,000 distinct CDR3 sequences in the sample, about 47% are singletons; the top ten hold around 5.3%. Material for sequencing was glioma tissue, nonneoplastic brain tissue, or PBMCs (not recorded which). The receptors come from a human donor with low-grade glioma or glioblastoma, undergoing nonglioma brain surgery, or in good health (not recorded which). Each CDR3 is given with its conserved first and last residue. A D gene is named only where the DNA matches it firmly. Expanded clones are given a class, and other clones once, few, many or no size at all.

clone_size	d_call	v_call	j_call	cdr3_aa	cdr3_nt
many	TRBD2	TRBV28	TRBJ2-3	CASSALAGGRSDTQYF	TGTGCCAGCAGTGCACTAGCGGGAGGGAGGTCAGATACGCAGTATTTT
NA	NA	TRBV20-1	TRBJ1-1	CSARDSAREPTNTEAFF	TGCAGTGCTAGAGATTCGGCCCGGGAACCGACGAACACTGAAGCTTTCTTT
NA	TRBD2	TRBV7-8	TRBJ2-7	CASSYSGSSQSEQYF	TGTGCCAGCAGCTACAGCGGGAGTAGTCAAAGCGAGCAGTACTTC
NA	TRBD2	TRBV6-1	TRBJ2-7	CASNSGLGDGYEQYF	TGTGCCAGCAATTCGGGACTAGGGGATGGGTACGAGCAGTACTTC
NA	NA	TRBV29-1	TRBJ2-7	CSVQGSYEQYF	TGCAGCGTTCAAGGCTCCTACGAGCAGTACTTC
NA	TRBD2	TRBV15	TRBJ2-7	CATSSFSGLTYEQYF	TGTGCCACCAGCAGTTTTAGCGGGCTTACCTACGAGCAGTACTTC
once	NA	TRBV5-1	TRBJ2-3	CASSPLGAEADTQYF	TGCGCCAGCAGCCCTCTAGGTGCAGAGGCAGATACGCAGTATTTT
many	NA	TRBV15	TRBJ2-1	CATSRGLGGAYNEQFF	TGTGCCACCAGCAGAGGTTTAGGGGGAGCTTACAATGAGCAGTTCTTC
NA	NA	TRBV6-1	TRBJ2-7	CASSPTGPSVSEQYF	TGTGCCAGCAGTCCGACGGGGCCCTCGGTTTCCGAGCAGTACTTC
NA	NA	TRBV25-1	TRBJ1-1	CASKLRANTEASF	TGTGCCAGCAAACTGAGAGCGAACACTGAAGCTTCCTTT
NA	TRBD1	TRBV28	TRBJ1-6	CAGSPSSTGLRYSPLHF	TGTGCCGGCAGTCCCTCCTCGACAGGGTTGAGATATTCACCCCTCCACTTT
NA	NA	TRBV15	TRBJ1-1	CATIRDYVTEAFF	TGTGCCACCATCAGAGATTACGTCACTGAAGCTTTCTTT
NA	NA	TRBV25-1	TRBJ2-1	CASRVDGKEGEQIF	TGTGCCAGCAGGGTGGACGGGAAGGAAGGCGAGCAGATCTTC
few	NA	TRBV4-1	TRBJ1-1	CASSQVPRTLNTEAFF	TGCGCCAGCAGCCAAGTACCAAGAACCTTGAACACTGAAGCTTTCTTT
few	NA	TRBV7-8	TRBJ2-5	CASRPARGAWETQYF	TGTGCCAGCAGGCCTGCCAGGGGGGCTTGGGAGACCCAGTACTTC
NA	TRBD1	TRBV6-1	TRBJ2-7	CASSGLDRGFSYEQYF	TGTGCCAGCAGTGGGTTGGACAGGGGATTTTCCTACGAGCAGTACTTC
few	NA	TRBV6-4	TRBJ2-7	CASSVDAWRGTEYEQYF	TGTGCCAGCAGTGTCGACGCGTGGCGGGGGACAGAATACGAGCAGTACTTC
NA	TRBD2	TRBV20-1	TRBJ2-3	CSARDRGAGVTDTQYF	TGCAGTGCTAGAGATCGGGGAGCGGGAGTCACAGATACGCAGTATTTT
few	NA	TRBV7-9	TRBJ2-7	CASSLEVGRPEQYF	TGTGCCAGCAGCTTAGAGGTCGGACGGCCGGAGCAGTACTTC
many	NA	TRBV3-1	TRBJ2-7	CASSLDPRGEQYF	TGTGCCAGCAGCCTAGACCCTCGAGGCGAGCAGTACTTC
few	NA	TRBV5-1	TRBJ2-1	CARPPAPHYDYNEQFF	TGCGCCAGGCCCCCCGCACCGCACTACGACTACAATGAGCAGTTCTTC
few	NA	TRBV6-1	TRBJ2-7	CASSVASLGPPHEQYF	TGTGCCAGCAGTGTCGCCTCTCTCGGTCCTCCCCACGAGCAGTACTTC
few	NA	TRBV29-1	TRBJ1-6	CSGAEGRDSPLHF	TGCAGCGGTGCTGAGGGGCGAGATTCACCCCTCCACTTT
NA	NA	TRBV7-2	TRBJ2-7	CAGSLLGTNLLDEQYF	TGTGCCGGCAGCTTACTCGGGACGAATCTGTTGGACGAGCAGTACTTC
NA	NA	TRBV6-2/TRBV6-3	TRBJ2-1	CASSPIPRGIRSSYNEQFF	TGTGCCAGCTCACCAATCCCTAGAGGCATTAGAAGCTCCTACAATGAGCAGTTCTTC
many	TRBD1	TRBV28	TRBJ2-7	CASSSRDRGNEQYF	TGTGCCAGCAGTTCCCGGGACAGGGGGAACGAGCAGTACTTC
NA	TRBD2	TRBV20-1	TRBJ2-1	CSTPETSGIDEQLF	TGCAGTACACCGGAGACTAGCGGGATTGATGAGCAGTTATTC
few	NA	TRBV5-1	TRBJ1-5	CASSLEGLAGNQPQHF	TGCGCCAGCAGCTTGGAAGGGCTTGCGGGCAATCAGCCCCAGCATTTT
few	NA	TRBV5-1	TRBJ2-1	CASGGPGYNEQFF	TGCGCCAGCGGGGGTCCAGGTTACAATGAGCAGTTCTTC
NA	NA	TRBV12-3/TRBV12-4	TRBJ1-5	CASSLAPVNQPQHF	TGTGCCAGCAGTTTAGCGCCCGTAAATCAGCCCCAGCATTTT
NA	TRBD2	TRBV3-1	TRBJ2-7	CASSFTRGTSDSYEQYF	TGTGCCAGCAGCTTCACACGGGGGACTAGCGACTCCTACGAGCAGTACTTC
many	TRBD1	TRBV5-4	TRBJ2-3	CASSGTGGTDTQYF	TGTGCCAGCAGCGGGACAGGGGGGACAGATACGCAGTATTTT
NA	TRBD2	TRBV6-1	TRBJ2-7	CASSSRGVAGPEQYF	TGTGCCAGCAGTTCCAGGGGAGTAGCGGGACCCGAGCAGTACTTC